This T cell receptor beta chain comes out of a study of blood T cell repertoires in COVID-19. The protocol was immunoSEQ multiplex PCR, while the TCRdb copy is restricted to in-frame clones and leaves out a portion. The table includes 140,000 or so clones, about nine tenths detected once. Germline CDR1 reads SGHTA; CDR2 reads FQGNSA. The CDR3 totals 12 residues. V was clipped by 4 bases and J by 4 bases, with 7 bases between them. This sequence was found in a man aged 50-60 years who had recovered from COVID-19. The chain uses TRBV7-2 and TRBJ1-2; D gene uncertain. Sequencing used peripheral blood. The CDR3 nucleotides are TGTGCCAGCAGCTGGGCGAGCTATGGCTACACCTTC. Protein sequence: CASSWASYGYTF. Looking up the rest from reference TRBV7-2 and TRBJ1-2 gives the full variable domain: GAGVSQSPSNKVTEKGKDVELRCDPISGHTALYWYRQSLGQGLEFLIYFQGNSAPDKSGLPSDRFSAERTGGSVSTLTIQRTQQEDSAVYLCASSWASYGYTFGSGTRLTVV.